The 8 T cell receptor beta chains below all came from one sample that was sequenced in a study of PD-L1 blockade in urothelial cancer. Method: immunoSEQ multiplex PCR; TCRdb's copy keeps in-frame clones and lacks some. Here the sample spans about 35,000 clones, 82% being singletons. Time point: pretreatment peripheral blood. The sample in question was PBMCs, obtained around atezolizumab (anti-PD-L1) treatment. The receptors here all came from a man aged 60 to 69 with urothelial cancer.

The gene calls are TRBV4-1 and TRBJ1-5, with D unresolved. Germline CDR1 reads MGHRA; CDR2 reads YSYEKL. V was cut by 0 bases and J by 4 bases, with 10 bases left in between. The CDR3 is made up of 15 amino acids. The CDR3 nucleotides read TGCGCCAGCAGCCAAGAGGCAACAGTAAATCAGCCCCAGCATTTT. It yields the protein CASSQEATVNQPQHF.

With regard to this clone: Additional DNA sequences in this sample encode the identical CDR3. CDR3 sequence (DNA): TGCGCCAGCAGCTTGCAGGGGACTAATGAAAAACTGTTTTTT. Its protein product is CASSLQGTNEKLFF. The chain links TRBV5-1 to TRBJ1-4, with a tentative D call TRBD1 (6 bases). The V end was cut by 1 base, the J end by 2 bases, with 6 bases between. In germline, CDR1 is SGHRS, CDR2 YFSETQ. The CDR3 contains 14 residues.

V gene TRBV13 combines with J gene TRBJ1-6, with D unclear. Germline CDR1 reads PRHDT; CDR2 reads FYEKMQ (reference sequence). V lost 7 bases and J 2 bases, leaving 9 bases between the germline ends. CDR3 length: 14 amino acids. The CDR3 reads CASKEEAYNSPLHF. As DNA, the CDR3 is TGTGCCAGCAAGGAAGAGGCCTATAATTCACCCCTCCACTTT.

The chain recombines TRBV19 with TRBJ2-3; tentative D call: TRBD1 (6 bases). The CDR3 is made up of 13 amino acids. Germline CDR1 and CDR2: LNHDA and SQIVND (reference sequence). Trimming removed 6 bases at V and 6 bases at J, with 13 bases between. CDR3: CASSLNDRDTQYF. CDR3 DNA: TGTGCCAGTAGCTTAAATGACAGGGATACGCAGTATTTT.

The chain links TRBV6-6 to TRBJ2-7; possibly TRBD2 for D (5 bases). Germline CDR1 reads MNHNY; CDR2 reads SVGAGI (reference sequence). Trimming removed 2 bases at V and 3 bases at J, with 11 bases between. The CDR3 has 14 residues. This CDR3 is CASSYGQAGYEQYF. The CDR3 DNA sequence: TGTGCCAGCAGTTACGGGCAGGCGGGCTACGAGCAGTACTTC.

As DNA, the CDR3 is TGTGCCAGCAGCTTAGGATTTTCAGGGTGGGACACCGGGGAGCTGTTTTTT. Translating it yields CASSLGFSGWDTGELFF. The rearrangement joins TRBV7-9 to TRBJ2-2; a weak D match, TRBD1 (5 bases). Germline V lookup: CDR1 SEHNR, CDR2 FQNEAQ (reference sequence). This CDR3 region has 17 residues. V was pared by 1 base and J by 3 bases, with 15 bases between.

The V call is TRBV28, the J call TRBJ2-6; D is perhaps TRBD1 (5 bases). The germline CDR1 and CDR2 sequences are MDHEN and SYDVKM. The CDR3 has 16 amino acids. Trimming left V 5 bases short and J 0 bases short, with 11 bases between. CDR3 loop: CASSPHRPSGANVLTF. The CDR3 DNA sequence: TGTGCCAGCAGTCCCCACAGGCCCTCTGGGGCCAACGTCCTGACTTTC.

This chain links TRBV5-4 with TRBJ2-3; 12 nucleotides align to TRBD1. CDR1 is SGHNT and CDR2 is YYREEE in the germline V gene (reference sequence). The junction had 7 bases not matched to a gene; V was cut back by 2 bases and J by 6 bases. This CDR3 has 16 residues. The CDR3 nucleotides are TGTGCCAGCAGCTTCCCGGGACAGGGGGCGATGGATACGCAGTATTTT. Its translation is CASSFPGQGAMDTQYF.